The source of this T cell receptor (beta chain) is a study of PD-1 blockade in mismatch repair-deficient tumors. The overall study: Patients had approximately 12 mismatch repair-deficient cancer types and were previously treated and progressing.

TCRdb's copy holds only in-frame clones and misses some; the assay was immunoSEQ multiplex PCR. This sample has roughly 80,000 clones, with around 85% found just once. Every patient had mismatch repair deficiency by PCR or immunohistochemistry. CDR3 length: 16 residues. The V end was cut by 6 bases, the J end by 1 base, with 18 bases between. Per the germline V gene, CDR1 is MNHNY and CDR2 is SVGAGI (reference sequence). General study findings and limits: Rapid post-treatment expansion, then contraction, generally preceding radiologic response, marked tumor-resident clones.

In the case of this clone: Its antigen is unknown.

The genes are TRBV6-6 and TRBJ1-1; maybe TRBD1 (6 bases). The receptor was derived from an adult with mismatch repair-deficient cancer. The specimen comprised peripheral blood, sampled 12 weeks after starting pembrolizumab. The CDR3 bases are TGTGCCAGCAGCCTACGAGAAACAGGGCAGAACACTGAAGCTTTCTTT. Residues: CASSLRETGQNTEAFF.